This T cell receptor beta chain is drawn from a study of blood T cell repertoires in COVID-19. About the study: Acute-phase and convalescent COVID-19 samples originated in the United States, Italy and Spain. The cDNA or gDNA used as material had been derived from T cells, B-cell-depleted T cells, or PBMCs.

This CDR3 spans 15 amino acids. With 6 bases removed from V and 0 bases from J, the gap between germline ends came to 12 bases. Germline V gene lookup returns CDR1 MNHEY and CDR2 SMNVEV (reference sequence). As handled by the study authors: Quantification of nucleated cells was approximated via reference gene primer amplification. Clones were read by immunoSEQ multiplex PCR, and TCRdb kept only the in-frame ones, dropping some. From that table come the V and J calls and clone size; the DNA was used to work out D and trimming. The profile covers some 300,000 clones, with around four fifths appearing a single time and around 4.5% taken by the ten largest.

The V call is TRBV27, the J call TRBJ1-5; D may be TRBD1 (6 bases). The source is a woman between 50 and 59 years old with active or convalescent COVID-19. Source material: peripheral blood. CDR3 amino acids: CASSPDSYSNQPQHF. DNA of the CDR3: TGTGCCAGCAGCCCGGACAGCTATAGCAATCAGCCCCAGCATTTT.